This T cell receptor beta chain came from a study of blood T cell repertoires in COVID-19. In terms of age and location, participants ranged from about 18 to 95 years and lived in about 25 US areas. Self-reported history from a screening survey and questionnaire set each donor's cohort. Resolution of symptoms, clearance, or two negative PCRs was present in recovered Cohort 3 donors. Original analysis: Cell counts per sample came from amplifying reference gene primers. TCRdb keeps only in-frame clones here, not all; method: immunoSEQ multiplex PCR. The V and J calls and clone size come from that table; D and trimming were worked out from the DNA. The sample contains about 210,000 clones, 85% of which appear only once. Germline CDR1 reads MNHEY; CDR2 reads SVGEGT. The ends lost 4 bases at V and 6 bases at J; junction bases unmatched: 5. CDR3 length equals 15 residues.

This chain joins TRBV6-2 or TRBV6-3 and TRBJ1-5; TRBD1 agrees at 11 bases. This clonotype was sampled from a middle-aged man who had recovered from COVID-19. The sequencing sample was made of PBMCs or T cells enriched from blood (not recorded which). The DNA for the CDR3 is TGTGCCAGCAGTTTACAGGGGACAGGGGGTCAGCCCCAGCATTTT. It codes for CASSLQGTGGQPQHF.